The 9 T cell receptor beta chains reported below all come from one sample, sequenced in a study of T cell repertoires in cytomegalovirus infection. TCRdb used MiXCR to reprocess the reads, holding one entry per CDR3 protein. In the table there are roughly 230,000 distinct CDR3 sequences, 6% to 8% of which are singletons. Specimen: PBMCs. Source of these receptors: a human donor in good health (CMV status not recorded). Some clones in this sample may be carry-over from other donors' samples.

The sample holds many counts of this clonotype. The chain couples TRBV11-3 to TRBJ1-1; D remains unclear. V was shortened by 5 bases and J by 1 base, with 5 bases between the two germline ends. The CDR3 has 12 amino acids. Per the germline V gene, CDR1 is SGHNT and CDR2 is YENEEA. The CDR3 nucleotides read TGTGCCAGCAGCGGTAGGAACACTGAAGCTTTCTTT. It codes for CASSGRNTEAFF.

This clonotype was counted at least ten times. The CDR3 loop is CASSYDPNTEAFF. The CDR3 bases are TGTGCCAGCAGTTACGACCCCAACACTGAAGCTTTCTTT. The chain joins TRBV6-6 to TRBJ1-1; unclear D gene. Trimming cost V 2 bases and J 2 bases, with 6 bases left between them. CDR3 size: 13 residues. The V gene's germline CDR1 is MNHNY and CDR2 SVGAGI (reference sequence).

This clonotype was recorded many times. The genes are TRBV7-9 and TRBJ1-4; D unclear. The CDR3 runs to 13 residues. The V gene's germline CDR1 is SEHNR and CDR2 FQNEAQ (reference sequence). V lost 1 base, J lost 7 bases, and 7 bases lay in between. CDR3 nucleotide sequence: TGTGCCAGCAGCTTAGTCCGGAGTGAAAAACTGTTTTTT. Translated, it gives CASSLVRSEKLFF.

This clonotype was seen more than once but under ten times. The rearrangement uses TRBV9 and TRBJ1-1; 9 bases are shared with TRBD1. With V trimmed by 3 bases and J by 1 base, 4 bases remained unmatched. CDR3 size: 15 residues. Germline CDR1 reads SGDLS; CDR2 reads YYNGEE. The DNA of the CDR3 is TGTGCCAGCAGCGCCCAGACAGGGGGGAACACTGAAGCTTTCTTT. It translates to CASSAQTGGNTEAFF.

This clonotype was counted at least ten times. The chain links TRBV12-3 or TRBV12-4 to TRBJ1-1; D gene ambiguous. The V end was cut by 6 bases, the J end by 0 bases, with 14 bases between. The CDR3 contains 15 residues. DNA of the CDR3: TGTGCCAGCAGGGCGCCGGAGCCCTTGAACACTGAAGCTTTCTTT. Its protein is CASRAPEPLNTEAFF.

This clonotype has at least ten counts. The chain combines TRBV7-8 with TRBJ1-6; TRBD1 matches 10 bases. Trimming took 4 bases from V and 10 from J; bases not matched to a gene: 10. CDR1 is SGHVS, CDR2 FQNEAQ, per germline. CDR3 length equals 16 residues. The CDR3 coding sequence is TGTGCCAGCAGCTCAAGGATGGGACAGGGGCGATCACCCCTCCACTTT. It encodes CASSSRMGQGRSPLHF. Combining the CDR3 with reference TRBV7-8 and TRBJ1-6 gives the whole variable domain GAGVSQSPRYKVAKRGQDVALRCDPISGHVSLFWYQQALGQGPEFLTYFQNEAQLDKSGLPSDRFFAERPEGSVSTLKIQRTQQEDSAVYLCASSSRMGQGRSPLHFGNGTRLTVT.

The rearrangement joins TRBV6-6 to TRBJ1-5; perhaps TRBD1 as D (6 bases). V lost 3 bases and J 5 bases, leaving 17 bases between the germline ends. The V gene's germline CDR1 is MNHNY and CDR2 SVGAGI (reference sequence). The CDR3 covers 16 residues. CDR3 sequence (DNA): TGTGCCAGCAGTTATAAAGTAGGGGGGGGGGATCAGCCCCAGCATTTT. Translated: CASSYKVGGGDQPQHF.

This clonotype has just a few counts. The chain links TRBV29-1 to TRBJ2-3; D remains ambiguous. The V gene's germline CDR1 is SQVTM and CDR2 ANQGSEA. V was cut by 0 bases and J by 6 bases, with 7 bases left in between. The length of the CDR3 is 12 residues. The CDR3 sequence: CSVEDRADTQYF. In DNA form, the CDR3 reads TGCAGCGTTGAAGATCGGGCGGATACGCAGTATTTT.

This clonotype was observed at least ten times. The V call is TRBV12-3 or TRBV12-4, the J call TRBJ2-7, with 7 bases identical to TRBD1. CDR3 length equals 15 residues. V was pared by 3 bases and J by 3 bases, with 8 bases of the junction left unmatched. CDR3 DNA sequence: TGTGCCAGCAGTTTGTCGGCAGGGGGTTACTACGAGCAGTACTTC. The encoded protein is CASSLSAGGYYEQYF.